A single sample gave rise to the 25 T cell receptor beta chains below, sequenced in a study of shared clonotypes between healthy human individuals (dated by TCRdb to the early 2020s). Libraries were built with the immunoSEQ multiplex PCR assay. Here the immuneACCESS table is served through TCRdb, limited to in-frame sequences with V and J called. Missing clones are a known gap in these copies; in checked studies unresolved V genes cover under half, and the rest lacks a known reason. The sample table shows over a million clones, and around 97% are seen once. Clones ranked in the top ten supply 1% to 1.5% of the sample. The source material was naive CD4+ T cells sorted from blood. Interpreted using the paper, the cell subset or site label stands for: CD45RA+ positively selected. These receptors were collected from a man in his thirties or forties in good health.

This clone has just one count. The rearrangement links TRBV30 to TRBJ1-1; the D is unclear. CDR3 size: 12 residues. Looked up from germline, CDR1 is GTSNPN and CDR2 is SVGIG (reference sequence). V was clipped by 4 bases and J by 1 base, with 7 bases between them. Here the CDR3 reads CAWIPSNTEAFF. In DNA form, the CDR3 reads TGTGCCTGGATCCCCTCGAACACTGAAGCTTTCTTT. The variable domain in full, with the rest retrieved from reference TRBV30 and TRBJ1-1, is SQTIHQWPATLVQPVGSPLSLECTVEGTSNPNLYWYRQAAGRGLQLLFYSVGIGQISSEVPQNLSASRPQDRQFILSSKKLLLSDSGFYLCAWIPSNTEAFFGQGTRLTVV.

CDR3 sequence reads: CASSPRQIPGELFF. The CDR3 bases are TGCGCCAGCAGCCCCCGACAGATTCCCGGGGAGCTGTTTTTT. The V call is TRBV4-3, the J call TRBJ2-2, with D possibly TRBD1 on 5 matching bases. Between the trimmed V and J ends, which lost 4 bases and 6 bases, there was a span of 12 bases. The CDR3 loop spans 14 amino acids. From germline, CDR1 is LGHNA and CDR2 YSLEER.

The rearrangement links TRBV19 to TRBJ2-7; 10 nucleotides match TRBD1. This CDR3 comprises 15 residues. Trimming cost V 3 bases and J 5 bases; bases outside gene matches: 7. CDR1 and CDR2 (germline): LNHDA, SQIVND (reference sequence). CDR3 amino acids: CASSILGTGAHEQYF. The CDR3 coding sequence is TGTGCCAGTAGTATTCTTGGGACAGGGGCACACGAGCAGTACTTC.

The rearrangement joins TRBV6-5 to TRBJ1-3; D is uncertain. The CDR3 has 15 amino acids. Germline values: CDR1 MNHEY, CDR2 SVGAGI. V was cut by 6 bases and J by 0 bases, with 12 bases left in between. The CDR3 coding sequence is TGTGCCAGCAGCCCGCTTGAGCACTCTGGAAACACCATATATTTT. Amino acid sequence: CASSPLEHSGNTIYF.

This clone is a singleton in its sample. CDR3 amino acids: CASSPWGQGAPGELFF. The CDR3 nucleotides are TGTGCCAGCAGCCCTTGGGGACAGGGGGCCCCCGGGGAGCTGTTTTTT. The rearrangement uses TRBV7-6 and TRBJ2-2; 12 nucleotides agree with TRBD1. With V trimmed by 5 bases and J by 6 bases, 7 bases remained unmatched. Looked up from germline, CDR1 is SGHVS and CDR2 is FNYEAQ. This CDR3 region has 16 residues.

V gene TRBV5-4 combines with J gene TRBJ2-3; weak D call: TRBD2 (6 bases). The ends were cut back, 0 bases at V and 0 bases at J, with 8 bases in the middle. There are 15 residues in the CDR3. Germline CDR1 reads SGHNT; CDR2 reads YYREEE (reference sequence). The CDR3 loop reads CASSLAGTSTDTQYF. As DNA, the CDR3 is TGTGCCAGCAGCTTGGCTGGGACTAGCACAGATACGCAGTATTTT.

The chain joins TRBV9 to TRBJ2-2; 8 nucleotides align to TRBD1. This CDR3 spans 15 amino acids. V shed 5 bases, J shed 7 bases, and the junction held 10 bases outside the gene matches. The germline V gene has CDR1 SGDLS and CDR2 YYNGEE. CDR3 sequence: CASRWGQDNLGELFF. The CDR3 DNA reads as TGTGCCAGCAGGTGGGGACAGGACAACCTCGGGGAGCTGTTTTTT.

This rearrangement joins TRBV5-4 to TRBJ2-3, with 9 bases that match TRBD1. The junction had 4 bases not matched to a gene; V was cut back by 2 bases and J by 3 bases. The CDR3 has 15 residues. The germline V gene has CDR1 SGHNT and CDR2 YYREEE (reference sequence). The DNA of the CDR3 is TGTGCCAGCAGCTTACAGGGGGCGGAGACAGATACGCAGTATTTT. Amino acid sequence: CASSLQGAETDTQYF.

The rearrangement links TRBV10-3 to TRBJ1-1; tentatively, D is TRBD1 (6 bases). Trimming left V 8 bases short and J 1 base short, with 11 bases between. Germline-derived CDR1 and CDR2 are ENHRY and SYGVKD. The CDR3 extends over 13 amino acids. CDR3 DNA: TGTGCCATCGCACGGACAGAGAACACTGAAGCTTTCTTT. Translated: CAIARTENTEAFF.

This chain connects TRBV30 to TRBJ2-7; 9 bases map to TRBD1. Per the germline V gene, CDR1 is GTSNPN and CDR2 is SVGIG (reference sequence). The CDR3 length is 13 residues. J was trimmed by 3 bases and V by 6 bases; bases with no gene match: 6. The CDR3 nucleotides are TGTGCCTGTCGCCGGGACAGGGACTACGAGCAGTACTTC. Amino acid sequence: CACRRDRDYEQYF.

The chain couples TRBV2 to TRBJ1-1; possibly TRBD1 for D (6 bases). The CDR3 spans 13 residues. V lost 3 bases and J 11 bases, leaving 16 bases between the germline ends. Germline V gene data show CDR1 as SNHLY and CDR2 as FYNNEI. For the CDR3, the DNA is TGTGCCAGCAGTGAGGATACAGGGATTCGGGCTTTCTTT. Its protein is CASSEDTGIRAFF.

The V and J genes are TRBV29-1 and TRBJ2-3; 11 bases are shared with TRBD1. The CDR3 is made up of 15 amino acids. Germline V CDR1 and CDR2: SQVTM, ANQGSEA. Trimming cost V 3 bases and J 5 bases; bases outside gene matches: 7. The CDR3: CSVERDRGYVDTQYF. The CDR3 DNA sequence: TGCAGCGTTGAGAGGGACAGGGGGTATGTAGATACGCAGTATTTT.

The chain has TRBV11-1 and TRBJ2-3; weak D call: TRBD2 (5 bases). CDR1 and CDR2 (germline): SGHAT, FQDESV (reference sequence). The CDR3 extends over 14 amino acids. V lost 9 bases to trimming and J lost 3 bases, with 16 bases between them. The CDR3 here is CARPIGLITDTQYF. The CDR3 nucleotides are TGTGCCAGACCTATTGGACTTATAACAGATACGCAGTATTTT.

The rearrangement uses TRBV5-1 and TRBJ2-7; D not certain. Germline lookup yields CDR1 SGHRS and CDR2 YFSETQ. This CDR3 comprises 15 residues. Trimming left V 5 bases short and J 1 base short, with 16 bases between. The DNA for the CDR3 is TGCGCCAGCAGATTGATTCCGGCAGGATCCTACGAGCAGTACTTC. Translating it yields CASRLIPAGSYEQYF.

This chain joins TRBV5-1 and TRBJ2-5, with 8 bases matching TRBD2. The CDR3 contains 14 residues. Germline CDR1 SGHRS, CDR2 YFSETQ. The J segment lost 1 base and the V segment lost 4 bases, leaving 3 bases of the junction unmatched. The CDR3: CASSQGLAQETQYF. The CDR3 DNA sequence: TGCGCCAGCAGCCAAGGACTAGCCCAAGAGACCCAGTACTTC.

In the case of this clone: Distinct nucleotide sequences in the sample also encode this CDR3. J is TRBJ2-3 and V is TRBV18, with D unresolved. Trimming cost V 2 bases and J 0 bases, with 3 bases left between them. CDR3 length equals 13 residues. Germline V gives CDR1 KGHSH, CDR2 LQKENI. The CDR3 loop reads CASSPISTDTQYF. CDR3 nucleotide sequence: TGTGCCAGCTCACCAATAAGCACAGATACGCAGTATTTT. The entire variable domain, with the rest obtained from reference TRBV18 and TRBJ2-3, is as follows: NAGVMQNPRHLVRRRGQEARLRCSPMKGHSHVYWYRQLPEEGLKFMVYLQKENIIDESGMPKERFSAEFPKEGPSILRIQQVVRGDSAAYFCASSPISTDTQYFGPGTRLTVL.

The genes are TRBV2 and TRBJ2-6; either TRBD1 or TRBD2 may fit D (5 bases each). The V gene's germline CDR1 is SNHLY and CDR2 FYNNEI. The CDR3 length is 17 residues. The germline V and J ends were trimmed by 5 bases and 0 bases, with 14 bases remaining between them. CDR3 sequence: CASSRGHRFSGANVLTF. The CDR3 DNA reads as TGTGCCAGCAGTAGAGGGCACAGGTTCTCTGGGGCCAACGTCCTGACTTTC.

This rearrangement joins TRBV5-6 to TRBJ2-3; no definite D call. Deletions cut 1 base from V and 0 bases from J, with 9 bases between. From germline, CDR1 is SGHDT and CDR2 YYEEEE. The CDR3 consists of 15 residues. The CDR3 sequence is CASSLTPTSTDTQYF. CDR3 coding DNA: TGTGCCAGCAGCTTGACTCCGACTAGCACAGATACGCAGTATTTT.

The chain carries TRBV29-1 and TRBJ1-1; D remains ambiguous. V was clipped by 3 bases and J by 1 base, with 6 bases between them. CDR3 length: 12 residues. Looked up from germline, CDR1 is SQVTM and CDR2 is ANQGSEA. The CDR3 reads CSVEKENTEAFF. In DNA, the CDR3 is TGCAGCGTTGAGAAAGAGAACACTGAAGCTTTCTTT. Based on the CDR3 plus reference TRBV29-1 and TRBJ1-1, the full variable domain is SAVISQKPSRDICQRGTSLTIQCQVDSQVTMMFWYRQQPGQSLTLIATANQGSEATYESGFVIDKFPISRPNLTFSTLTVSNMSPEDSSIYLCSVEKENTEAFFGQGTRLTVV.

In regard to this clone: Other DNA sequences in this sample translate to the same CDR3. This chain connects TRBV19 to TRBJ2-1; D is unresolved. Per the germline V gene, CDR1 is LNHDA and CDR2 is SQIVND (reference sequence). V was trimmed by 5 bases and J by 3 bases, leaving 2 bases between them. The CDR3 spans 11 residues. Written as DNA, the CDR3 is TGTGCCAGTAGTCTCTACAATGAGCAGTTCTTC. This gives the protein CASSLYNEQFF.

The chain employs TRBV5-4 and TRBJ2-1; 9 bases map to TRBD2. The CDR3 is made up of 16 amino acids. Germline V gene sequence: CDR1 SGHNT, CDR2 YYREEE (reference sequence). J lost 8 bases, V lost 6 bases, and 15 bases had no gene match. The CDR3 bases are TGTGCCAGCAAGGCAATATATGGGACTAGCAACGATGAGCAGTTCTTC. It translates to CASKAIYGTSNDEQFF.

The chain carries TRBV9 and TRBJ1-2, with D possibly matching TRBD1 (5 bases). The CDR3 is 15 amino acids. With 3 bases removed from V and 8 bases from J, the gap between germline ends came to 20 bases. Germline CDR1 is SGDLS and CDR2 is YYNGEE. The CDR3 here is CASSGTGTHRGGYTF. In nucleotides, the CDR3 is TGTGCCAGCAGCGGCACCGGGACCCACCGCGGGGGCTACACCTTC.

The V and J genes are TRBV7-2 and TRBJ2-3; possibly TRBD2 for D (6 bases). The V end was cut by 2 bases, the J end by 1 base, with 7 bases between. This CDR3 spans 14 amino acids. Germline V gene data show CDR1 as SGHTA and CDR2 as FQGNSA. CDR3 in amino acids: CASSLSSGTDTQYF. As DNA, the CDR3 is TGTGCCAGCAGCTTATCTAGCGGCACAGATACGCAGTATTTT.

Here the CDR3 reads CASRATGGVTGYEQYF. CDR3 coding DNA: TGCGCCAGCAGGGCGACGGGAGGGGTAACTGGGTACGAGCAGTACTTC. This rearrangement joins TRBV5-1 to TRBJ2-7; 8 bases align to TRBD2. Unmatched junction bases numbered 14, after V lost 5 bases and J lost 4 bases. The CDR3 extends over 16 amino acids. Germline CDR1 and CDR2: SGHRS and YFSETQ.

V and J are TRBV9 and TRBJ2-7, with D possibly TRBD1 on 5 matching bases. V was trimmed by 0 bases and J by 1 base, leaving 8 bases between them. Germline CDR1 and CDR2: SGDLS and YYNGEE. CDR3 length: 14 amino acids. CDR3 sequence: CASSVVDRSYEQYF. In nucleotides, the CDR3 is TGTGCCAGCAGCGTAGTCGACAGATCCTACGAGCAGTACTTC. The complete variable domain, with remaining parts taken from reference TRBV9 and TRBJ2-7, reads DSGVTQTPKHLITATGQRVTLRCSPRSGDLSVYWYQQSLDQGLQFLIQYYNGEERAKGNILERFSAQQFPDLHSELNLSSLELGDSALYFCASSVVDRSYEQYFGPGTRLTVT.